This T cell receptor beta chain was retrieved from a study of naive and memory T cell subsets. An equimolar mix of two oligonucleotides served as the beta constant-region primer for TRBC1 and TRBC2. The ligated cDNA underwent four PCR rounds using SP2 and nested alpha and beta constant-region primers. MiXCR, applied by TCRdb to the UMI-ligation and nested PCR reads, yields one record per CDR3 protein. Among more than 100,000 distinct CDR3 sequences listed, 36% were seen once. Sequential positive selection took CD4 T cells first, then CD8 T cells. Four subsets defined by CD45RA and CD27 were sorted after CD3, CD4, CD8 and live/dead staining. In its sample, this clonotype was seen a few times. The target antigen is unknown. Overall study results and limits: Activation and differentiation may alter RNA-based TCR counts. There was no ground truth to check naive and memory subset results.

V shed 5 bases and J shed 5 bases, with 15 bases lying between them. The CDR3 runs to 14 residues. The clonotype was recovered from a human donor in good health. This chain connects TRBV12-3 or TRBV12-4 to TRBJ2-5; D perhaps matches TRBD2 (5 bases). Sequences were obtained from central memory CD4+ T cells from blood. The CDR3: CASSPGPGLETQYF. DNA of the CDR3: TGTGCCAGCAGTCCCGGACCGGGGTTGGAGACCCAGTACTTC.